This note documents a single TCR beta chain sequence. The antigen is unknown. Sequencing was performed with immunoSEQ multiplex PCR; in TCRdb, only in-frame clones are kept and a portion is missing. This table holds around 150,000 clones, 90% to 97% found once. The data stem from a study of cytomegalovirus exposure and HLA in healthy donors. Regarding the study as a whole: The listing of 150 to 200 TCR beta chains classed them as cytomegalovirus-associated.

This CDR3 contains 16 residues. With V trimmed by 2 bases and J by 2 bases, 4 bases remained unmatched. Germline V gene lookup returns CDR1 SGHTA and CDR2 FQGTGA. Input material: PBMCs. The V call is TRBV7-3, the J call TRBJ2-2; 8 bases are a match to TRBD1. This clonotype was sampled from a woman aged 18-29 years in good health and CMV-seronegative. The CDR3 loop is CASSLGTGVNTGELFF. Written as DNA, the CDR3 is TGTGCCAGCAGCTTAGGGACAGGCGTTAACACCGGGGAGCTGTTTTTT.